The 3 T cell receptor beta chains in this list originate from one sample, sequenced in a study of blood T cell repertoires in COVID-19. Generated by immunoSEQ multiplex PCR, the TCRdb table keeps only in-frame clones and is missing some. The sample holds under 300,000 clones, around nine tenths seen once. Sequences were obtained from peripheral blood. These receptors originate from a man in his forties or fifties with acute or convalescent COVID-19.

The chain recombines TRBV29-1 with TRBJ2-7, with D possibly TRBD2 on 6 matching bases. CDR1 and CDR2 from the germline V gene are SQVTM and ANQGSEA. The V end was cut by 5 bases, the J end by 0 bases, with 17 bases between. The CDR3 spans 15 residues. CDR3 amino acids: CSVSLGTYSSYEQYF. Written as DNA, the CDR3 is TGCAGCGTTTCCCTTGGGACTTATAGCTCCTACGAGCAGTACTTC.

This rearrangement joins TRBV11-2 to TRBJ2-4; no clear D. There are 12 residues in the CDR3. Trimming stripped 3 bases from V and 6 bases from J, with 6 bases between. Germline loops: CDR1 SGHAT, CDR2 FQNNGV. The CDR3 loop reads CASSFSGNIQYF. Written as DNA, the CDR3 is TGTGCCAGCAGCTTCTCCGGAAACATTCAGTACTTC.

This chain connects TRBV18 to TRBJ1-5, with D unclear. V lost 4 bases, J lost 7 bases, and 11 bases lay in between. The CDR3 is made up of 13 amino acids. Germline CDR1 reads KGHSH; CDR2 reads LQKENI. The DNA for the CDR3 is TGTGCCAGCTCACTGCAAAGAGGACAGCCCCAGCATTTT. This sequence encodes CASSLQRGQPQHF.